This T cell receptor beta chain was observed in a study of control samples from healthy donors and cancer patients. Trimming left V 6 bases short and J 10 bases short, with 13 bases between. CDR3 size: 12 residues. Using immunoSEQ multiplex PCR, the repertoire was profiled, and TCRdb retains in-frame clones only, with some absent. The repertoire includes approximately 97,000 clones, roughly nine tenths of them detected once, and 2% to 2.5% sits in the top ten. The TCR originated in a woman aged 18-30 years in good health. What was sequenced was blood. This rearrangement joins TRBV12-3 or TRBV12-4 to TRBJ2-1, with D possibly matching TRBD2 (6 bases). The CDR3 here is CASRYGTWEQFF. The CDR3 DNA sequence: TGTGCCAGCAGGTATGGGACTTGGGAGCAGTTCTTC.